This T cell receptor beta chain was captured by sequencing in a study of blood T cell repertoires in COVID-19. Study overall: The United States, Italy and Spain were the sources of the acute and convalescent COVID-19 samples. Sources were T cells, B-cell-depleted T cells, or PBMCs; the material itself was cDNA or gDNA.

Seattle patient enrollment occurred during active infection, with longitudinal follow-up thereafter. The CDR3 is 15 amino acids. Deletions cut 7 bases from V and 5 bases from J, with 17 bases between. Germline V gives CDR1 MNHNY, CDR2 SVGAGI (reference sequence). In the authors' workflow: It was from reference gene primer amplification that nucleated cell counts were estimated. Libraries were prepared by immunoSEQ multiplex PCR; TCRdb keeps only in-frame clonotypes and omits some of them. That table furnishes V, J and clone size, whereas the DNA furnished D and trimming. The sample includes 350,000 to 450,000 clones, more than 70% of them seen just once.

Sequencing used peripheral blood. V usage is TRBV6-6 and J usage is TRBJ1-4; the D gene is possibly TRBD1 (6 bases). The TCR sequence derives from a woman aged 60-75 years with COVID-19, enrolled during active disease. The CDR3 here is CASTSQGKRNEKLFF. CDR3 in DNA: TGTGCCAGCACCTCCCAGGGGAAACGGAATGAAAAACTGTTTTTT.